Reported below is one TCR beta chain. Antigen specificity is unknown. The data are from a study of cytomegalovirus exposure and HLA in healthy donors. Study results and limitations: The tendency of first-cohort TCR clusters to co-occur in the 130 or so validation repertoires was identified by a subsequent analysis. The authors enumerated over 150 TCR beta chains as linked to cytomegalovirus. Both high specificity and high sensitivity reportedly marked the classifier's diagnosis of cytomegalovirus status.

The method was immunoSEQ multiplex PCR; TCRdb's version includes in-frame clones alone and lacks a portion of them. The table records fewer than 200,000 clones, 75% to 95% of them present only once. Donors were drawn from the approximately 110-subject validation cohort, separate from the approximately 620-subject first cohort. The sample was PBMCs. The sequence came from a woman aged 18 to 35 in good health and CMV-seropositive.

The CDR3 nucleotides are TGTGCCAGCAGCCGGACATTAGCTAATGAAAAACTGTTTTTT. This gives the protein CASSRTLANEKLFF. The gene calls are TRBV7-8 and TRBJ1-4; tentatively, D is TRBD1 (5 bases). Trimming took off 5 bases at V and 3 bases at J, with 10 bases between the two ends. This CDR3 is 14 amino acids long. Germline-derived CDR1 and CDR2 are SGHVS and FQNEAQ.